This T cell receptor (beta chain) was found in a study of blood T cells in healthy people across ages. Alongside a J-beta primer mix, a sample-barcoded 5' primer served in a second PCR lasting 7 to 11 cycles. TCRdb redid the calling of the 5' RACE reads with MiXCR, one entry per CDR3 protein. The sample records roughly 1.5 million distinct CDR3 sequences, roughly 43% being singletons. This clonotype was seen just once. CDR1 and CDR2 from the germline V gene are LNHNV and YYDKDF (reference sequence). Trimming shortened V by 3 bases and J by 5 bases, and 19 bases separated the two germline ends. This CDR3 spans 16 amino acids.

The specimen was blood. The sequence was obtained from a woman aged 18 to 35 in good health. The rearrangement uses TRBV15 and TRBJ2-5; no firm D call. CDR3 region: CATSSPAELRVETQYF. The CDR3 DNA is TGTGCCACCAGCAGCCCGGCAGAACTCCGGGTCGAGACCCAGTACTTC.